This T cell receptor beta chain was sequenced in a study of CD8 T cells in ankylosing spondylitis. About this clonotype itself: Its antigen remains unidentified.

Trimming removed 5 bases at V and 14 bases at J, with 16 bases between. The CDR3 consists of 12 residues. In germline, CDR1 is MDHEN, CDR2 SYDVKM. Study observations and caveats: Significant enrichment of disease-linked clones was reportedly seen in matched ankylosing spondylitis synovial fluid. A TCR beta motif of fewer than ten highly homologous variants seemed to mark ankylosing spondylitis blood. In reactive arthritis synovial fluid and blood, some motif variants had been reported before. Disease-linked clones, CD8+, were relatively rare in peripheral blood.

Via MiXCR, TCRdb re-called the 5' RACE reads, giving one row per CDR3 protein. The repertoire has 85,000 to 90,000 distinct CDR3 sequences, 25% to 35% of them found once; the top ten carry approximately 59%. The clonotype comes from a male donor with ankylosing spondylitis or in good health (not recorded which). Sequenced sample: blood, either unsorted or a sorted T cell fraction (not recorded which). The V call is TRBV28, the J call TRBJ2-1; D not resolved. CDR3 sequence (DNA): TGTGCCAGCAGTCACAGCCGAATTGGGGAGTTCTTC. This codes for CASSHSRIGEFF.